This T cell receptor beta chain was retrieved from a study of blood T cell repertoires in COVID-19. Study in general: Whether acute or convalescent, the COVID-19 samples came from the United States, Italy and Spain. In each case, the material was cDNA or gDNA derived from T cells, B-cell-depleted T cells, or PBMCs.

Original handling: How many nucleated cells were present was estimated from reference gene primer amplification. Sequencing was performed with immunoSEQ multiplex PCR; in TCRdb, only in-frame clones are kept and a portion is missing. The D gene and trimming were derived from the DNA, and the V and J assignments and clone size from that table. Among around 280,000 clones, approximately 90% were seen once, and the ten largest hold 2.2%. In germline, CDR1 is LGHNA, CDR2 YNFKEQ. V shed 0 bases and J 4 bases; nucleotides not matched to a gene: 9. The CDR3 has 16 amino acids. The clonotype originates from a woman aged 45 to 65 who had recovered from COVID-19. The sequenced sample was peripheral blood. The chain has TRBV4-2 and TRBJ2-7, with 7 bases aligning to TRBD1. CDR3 DNA sequence: TGTGCCAGCAGCCAAGATAGTTGGGCCAGGGGGTACGAGCAGTACTTC. It yields the protein CASSQDSWARGYEQYF.